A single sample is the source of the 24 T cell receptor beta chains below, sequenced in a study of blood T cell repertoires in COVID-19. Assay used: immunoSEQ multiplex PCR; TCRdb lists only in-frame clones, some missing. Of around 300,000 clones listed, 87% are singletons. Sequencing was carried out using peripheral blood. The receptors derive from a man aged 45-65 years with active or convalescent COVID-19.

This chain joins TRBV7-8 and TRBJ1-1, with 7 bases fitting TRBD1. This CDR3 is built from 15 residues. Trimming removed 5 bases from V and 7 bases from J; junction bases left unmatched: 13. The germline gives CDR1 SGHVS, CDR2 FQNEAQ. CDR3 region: CASSTLGQSGGEAFF. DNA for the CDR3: TGTGCCAGCAGCACACTGGGACAGTCAGGTGGTGAAGCTTTCTTT.

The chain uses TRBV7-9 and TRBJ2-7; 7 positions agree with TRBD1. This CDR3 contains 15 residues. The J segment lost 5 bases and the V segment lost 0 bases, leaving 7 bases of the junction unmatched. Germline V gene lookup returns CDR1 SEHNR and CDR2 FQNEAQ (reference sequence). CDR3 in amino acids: CASSLAGGTVHEQYF. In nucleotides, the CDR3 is TGTGCCAGCAGCTTAGCTGGTGGGACAGTCCACGAGCAGTACTTC.

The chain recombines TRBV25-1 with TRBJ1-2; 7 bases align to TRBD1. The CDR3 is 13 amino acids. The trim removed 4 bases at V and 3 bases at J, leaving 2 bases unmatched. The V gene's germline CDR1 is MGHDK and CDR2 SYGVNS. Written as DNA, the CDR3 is TGTGCCAGCAGTGGAGGGACAGACTATGGCTACACCTTC. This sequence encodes CASSGGTDYGYTF.

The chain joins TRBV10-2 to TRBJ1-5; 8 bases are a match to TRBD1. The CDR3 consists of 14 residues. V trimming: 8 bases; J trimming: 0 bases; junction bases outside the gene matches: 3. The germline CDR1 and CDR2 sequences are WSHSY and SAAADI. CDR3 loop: CASRTGTSNQPQHF. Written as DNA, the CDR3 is TGCGCCAGCCGGACAGGGACTAGCAATCAGCCCCAGCATTTT.

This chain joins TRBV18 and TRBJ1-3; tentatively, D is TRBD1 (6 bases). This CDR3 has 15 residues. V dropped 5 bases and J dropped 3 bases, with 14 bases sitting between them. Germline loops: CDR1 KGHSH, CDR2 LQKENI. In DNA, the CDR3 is TGTGCCAGCTCATCGGACAGCAACAGTGGAAACACCATATATTTT. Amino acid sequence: CASSSDSNSGNTIYF.

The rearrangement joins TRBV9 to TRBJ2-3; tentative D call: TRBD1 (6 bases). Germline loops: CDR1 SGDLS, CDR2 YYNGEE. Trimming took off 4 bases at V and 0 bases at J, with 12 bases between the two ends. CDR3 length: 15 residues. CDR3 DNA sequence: TGTGCCAGCAGCCCAGGGGTTGGAAGCACAGATACGCAGTATTTT. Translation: CASSPGVGSTDTQYF.

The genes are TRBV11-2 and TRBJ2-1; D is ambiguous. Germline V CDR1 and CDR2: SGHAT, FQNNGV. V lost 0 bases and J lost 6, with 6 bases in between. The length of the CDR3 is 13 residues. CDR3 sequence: CASSLDLVNEQFF. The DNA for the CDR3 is TGTGCCAGCAGCTTAGATTTAGTCAATGAGCAGTTCTTC.

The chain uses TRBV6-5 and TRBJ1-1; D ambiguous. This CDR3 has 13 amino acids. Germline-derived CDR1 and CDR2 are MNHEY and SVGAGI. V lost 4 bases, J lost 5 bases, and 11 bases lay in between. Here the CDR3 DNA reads TGTGCCAGCAGTTCCGACGTCGGGACTGAAGCTTTCTTT. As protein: CASSSDVGTEAFF.

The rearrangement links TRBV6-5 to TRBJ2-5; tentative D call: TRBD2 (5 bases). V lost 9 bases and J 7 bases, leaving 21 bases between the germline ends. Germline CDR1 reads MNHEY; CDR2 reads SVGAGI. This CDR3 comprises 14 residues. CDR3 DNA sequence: TGTGCCAGTCTCGACCCCCGGGATGGTGTGACCCAGTACTTC. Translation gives CASLDPRDGVTQYF.

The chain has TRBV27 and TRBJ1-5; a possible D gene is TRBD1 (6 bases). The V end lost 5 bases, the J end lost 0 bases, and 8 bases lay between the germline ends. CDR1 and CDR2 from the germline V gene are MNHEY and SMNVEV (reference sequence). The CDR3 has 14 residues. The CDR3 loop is CASSTGYSNQPQHF. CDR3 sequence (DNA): TGTGCCAGCAGTACAGGGTATAGCAATCAGCCCCAGCATTTT.

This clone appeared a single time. As DNA, the CDR3 is TGTGCCAGCAGCCCGGAACAGGGGAAAAAGGACTATGGCTACACCTTC. Its protein product is CASSPEQGKKDYGYTF. The chain has TRBV7-9 and TRBJ1-2, with 7 bases fitting TRBD1. The CDR3 is 16 amino acids. CDR1 and CDR2 (germline): SEHNR, FQNEAQ (reference sequence). V lost 5 bases and J lost 3; bases outside the gene matches: 12.

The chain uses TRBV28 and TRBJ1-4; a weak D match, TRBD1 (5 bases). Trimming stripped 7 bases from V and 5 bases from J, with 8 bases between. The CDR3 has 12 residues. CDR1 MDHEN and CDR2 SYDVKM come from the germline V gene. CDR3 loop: CASTAGNEKLFF. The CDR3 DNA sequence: TGTGCCAGCACCGCAGGGAATGAAAAACTGTTTTTT.

DNA of the CDR3: TGTGCCAGCAGTATTGACAGAAGTAATGAAAAACTGTTTTTT. Translating it yields CASSIDRSNEKLFF. V and J are TRBV28 and TRBJ1-4; D possibly corresponds to TRBD1 (5 bases). The CDR3 has 14 amino acids. Trimming removed 5 bases at V and 4 bases at J, with 11 bases between. CDR1 and CDR2 (germline): MDHEN, SYDVKM.

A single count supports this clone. Written as DNA, the CDR3 is TGTGCCAGCAGTTACACAAGATCACCCCTCCACTTT. Translation: CASSYTRSPLHF. The rearrangement joins TRBV6-5 to TRBJ1-6; D uncertain. The germline V gene encodes CDR1 MNHEY and CDR2 SVGAGI. This CDR3 has 12 residues. The ends were cut back, 2 bases at V and 10 bases at J, with 6 bases in the middle.

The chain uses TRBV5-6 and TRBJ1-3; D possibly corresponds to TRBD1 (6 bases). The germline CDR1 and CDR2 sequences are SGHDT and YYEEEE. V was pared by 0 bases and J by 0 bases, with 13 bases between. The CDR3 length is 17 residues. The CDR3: CASSLVRDTFSGNTIYF. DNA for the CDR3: TGTGCCAGCAGCTTGGTCCGGGACACCTTCTCTGGAAACACCATATATTTT.

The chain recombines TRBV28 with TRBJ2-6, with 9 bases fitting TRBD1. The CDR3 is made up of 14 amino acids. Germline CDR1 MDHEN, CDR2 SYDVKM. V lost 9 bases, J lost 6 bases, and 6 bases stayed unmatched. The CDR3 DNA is TGTGCCAGTAATACAGGGGGCCAGGCCAACGTCCTGACTTTC. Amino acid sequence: CASNTGGQANVLTF.

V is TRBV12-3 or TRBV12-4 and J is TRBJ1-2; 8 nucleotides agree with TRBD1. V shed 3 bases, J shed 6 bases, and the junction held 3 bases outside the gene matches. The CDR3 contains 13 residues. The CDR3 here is CASSLPGGNGYTF. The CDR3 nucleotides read TGTGCCAGCAGTTTGCCAGGGGGCAATGGCTACACCTTC.

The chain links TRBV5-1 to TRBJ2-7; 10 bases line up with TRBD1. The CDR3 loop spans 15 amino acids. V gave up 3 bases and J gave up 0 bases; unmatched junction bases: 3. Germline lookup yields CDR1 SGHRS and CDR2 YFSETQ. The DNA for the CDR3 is TGCGCCAGCAGCTCGGGACAGGGGATCTCCTACGAGCAGTACTTC. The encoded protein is CASSSGQGISYEQYF.

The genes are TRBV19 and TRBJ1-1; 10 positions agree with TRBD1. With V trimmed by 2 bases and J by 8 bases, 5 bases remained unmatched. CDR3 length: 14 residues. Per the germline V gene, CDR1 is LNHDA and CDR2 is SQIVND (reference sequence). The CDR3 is CASSILGQGDEAFF. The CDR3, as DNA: TGTGCCAGTAGTATATTAGGACAGGGGGACGAAGCTTTCTTT. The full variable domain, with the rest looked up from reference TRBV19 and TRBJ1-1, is DGGITQSPKYLFRKEGQNVTLSCEQNLNHDAMYWYRQDPGQGLRLIYYSQIVNDFQKGDIAEGYSVSREKKESFPLTVTSAQKNPTAFYLCASSILGQGDEAFFGQGTRLTVV.

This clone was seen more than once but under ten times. CDR3 nucleotides: TGTGCCAGCAGTGTCGAACAGGGCTATGGCTACACCTTC. Translated, it gives CASSVEQGYGYTF. The rearrangement uses TRBV28 and TRBJ1-2; tentatively, D is TRBD1 (6 bases). V was shortened by 5 bases and J by 4 bases, with 11 bases between the two germline ends. Germline V CDR1 and CDR2: MDHEN, SYDVKM. The CDR3 is 13 residues long.

The CDR3 DNA sequence: TGTGCCAGCAGTTACCCCCAGTCGACTGAAGCTTTCTTT. Protein product: CASSYPQSTEAFF. The rearrangement links TRBV6-5 to TRBJ1-1; D remains ambiguous. CDR3 length: 13 residues. Germline V lookup: CDR1 MNHEY, CDR2 SVGAGI. The V end lost 2 bases, the J end lost 5 bases, and 9 bases lay between the germline ends.

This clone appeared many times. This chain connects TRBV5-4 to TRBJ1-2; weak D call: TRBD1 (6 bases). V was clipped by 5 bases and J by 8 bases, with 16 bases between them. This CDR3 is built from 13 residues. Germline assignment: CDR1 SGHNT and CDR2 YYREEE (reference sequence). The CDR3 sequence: CASRVLGAGGYTF. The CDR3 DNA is TGTGCCAGCAGGGTTCTGGGGGCAGGGGGCTACACCTTC.

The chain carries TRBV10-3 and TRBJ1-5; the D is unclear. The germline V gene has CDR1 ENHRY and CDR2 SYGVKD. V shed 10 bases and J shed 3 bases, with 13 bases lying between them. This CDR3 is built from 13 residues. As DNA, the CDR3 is TGTGCCACGCAAGAGGGAATCAATCAGCCCCAGCATTTT. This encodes CATQEGINQPQHF.

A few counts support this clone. The CDR3 coding sequence is TGTGCCAGCACGCTTTCAGACTCTTACGAGCAGTACTTC. Amino acids: CASTLSDSYEQYF. The chain uses TRBV2 and TRBJ2-7; no clear D. The CDR3 runs 13 residues. V was trimmed by 7 bases and J by 4 bases, leaving 14 bases between them. CDR1 and CDR2 (germline): SNHLY, FYNNEI.